The 18 T cell receptor beta chains given below trace back to one sample, sequenced in a study of human T cells and chemical hapten exposure. TCRdb re-analysed the RACE reads in MiXCR, keeping a single row per CDR3 protein. Counted here are more than 90,000 distinct CDR3 sequences, roughly 11% occurring once; the ten biggest clones make up approximately 3.3%. Described time point: patch test 2, 6 weeks after DPC sensitization. This sample's treatment: therapeutic diphenylcyclopropenone sensitization with weekly scalp DPC. The sequenced sample was whole blood, obtained in connection with sensitization to the hapten diphenylcyclopropenone (DPC). The receptors come from a woman in her thirties or forties with alopecia areata. Some clones in this sample may be carry-over from other donors' samples.

This clonotype has a count of ten or more. This sequence joins TRBV29-1 and TRBJ1-3; D is possibly TRBD1 (5 bases). The CDR3 consists of 12 residues. V was cut by 7 bases and J by 4 bases, with 11 bases left in between. The germline V gene has CDR1 SQVTM and CDR2 ANQGSEA. This CDR3 reads CSAWDGGNTIYF. CDR3 in DNA: TGCAGCGCTTGGGACGGAGGAAACACCATATATTTT.

The sample holds many counts of this clonotype. The V call is TRBV19, the J call TRBJ1-2; 7 bases align to TRBD1. CDR3 size: 17 residues. Trimming at V came to 3 bases and at J to 3 bases, leaving 13 bases not matched to a gene. Germline CDR1 and CDR2: LNHDA and SQIVND (reference sequence). The CDR3 DNA sequence: TGTGCCAGTAGTATGCCCCTCACAGGGGCCTTACACTATGGCTACACCTTC. Amino acid sequence: CASSMPLTGALHYGYTF.

The chain is built from TRBV27 and TRBJ2-4; D is undetermined. V was shortened by 10 bases and J by 0 bases, with 10 bases between the two germline ends. The CDR3 spans 13 residues. From germline, CDR1 is MNHEY and CDR2 SMNVEV (reference sequence). The CDR3 reads CANEILAKNIQYF. CDR3 coding DNA: TGTGCCAATGAGATCCTAGCCAAAAACATTCAGTACTTC.

This clonotype showed up just a few times. The chain combines TRBV7-2 with TRBJ2-7; D unclear. This CDR3 is built from 13 residues. V was cut by 0 bases and J by 3 bases, with 6 bases left in between. The germline gives CDR1 SGHTA, CDR2 FQGNSA. CDR3 loop: CASSLAVGYEQYF. CDR3 coding DNA: TGTGCCAGCAGCTTAGCCGTGGGCTACGAGCAGTACTTC. Drawing the rest from reference TRBV7-2 and TRBJ2-7, the complete variable domain is GAGVSQSPSNKVTEKGKDVELRCDPISGHTALYWYRQSLGQGLEFLIYFQGNSAPDKSGLPSDRFSAERTGGSVSTLTIQRTQQEDSAVYLCASSLAVGYEQYFGPGTRLTVT.

In this sample, this clonotype turned up many times. The chain employs TRBV6-5 and TRBJ2-7; no clear D gene. CDR3 length equals 15 residues. With 0 bases removed from V and 2 bases from J, the gap between germline ends came to 11 bases. CDR1 MNHEY and CDR2 SVGAGI come from the germline V gene. CDR3 DNA: TGTGCCAGCAGTTACTCGAGATACAGAGCCTACGAGCAGTACTTC. Residues: CASSYSRYRAYEQYF.

In its sample, this clonotype was seen a few times. The chain links TRBV19 to TRBJ2-4, with TRBD1 as a possible D gene (5 bases). The CDR3 runs 13 residues. In germline, CDR1 is LNHDA, CDR2 SQIVND (reference sequence). V lost 4 bases and J lost 4, with 8 bases in between. CDR3 residues: CASSTDTKNIQYF. The DNA of the CDR3 is TGTGCCAGTAGTACGGACACTAAAAACATTCAGTACTTC.

The chain links TRBV9 to TRBJ2-3, with TRBD2 matching over 11 bases. CDR1 is SGDLS, CDR2 YYNGEE, per germline. V lost 4 bases, J lost 3 bases, and 4 bases stayed unmatched. This CDR3 has 15 amino acids. CDR3 sequence reads: CASSFIAGGTDTQYF. DNA for the CDR3: TGTGCCAGCAGCTTTATAGCGGGAGGGACAGATACGCAGTATTTT.

This clonotype was seen more than once but under ten times. The rearrangement links TRBV30 to TRBJ2-7, with 11 bases that match TRBD1. This CDR3 has 14 residues. After removal of 3 bases from V and 2 bases from J, the junction contained 3 bases not matched to a gene. Germline-derived CDR1 and CDR2 are GTSNPN and SVGIG (reference sequence). CDR3 sequence reads: CAWSGTGGPYEQYF. CDR3 DNA sequence: TGTGCCTGGAGCGGGACAGGGGGACCCTACGAGCAGTACTTC.

This clonotype was detected a few times. The chain carries TRBV29-1 and TRBJ2-1; D is ambiguous. This CDR3 has 12 residues. V shed 8 bases and J shed 7 bases, with 15 bases lying between them. CDR1 is SQVTM and CDR2 is ANQGSEA in the germline V gene. The CDR3 bases are TGCAGCACCAACTGGCAGACAAATGAGCAGTTCTTC. Amino acid sequence: CSTNWQTNEQFF.

The J gene is TRBJ2-7, the V gene TRBV20-1; D is possibly TRBD1 (5 bases). V dropped 4 bases and J dropped 3 bases, with 10 bases sitting between them. This CDR3 region has 12 residues. CDR1 and CDR2 (germline): DFQATT, SNEGSKA (reference sequence). The CDR3 sequence: CSATPDSYEQYF. CDR3 DNA: TGCAGTGCTACACCCGACAGCTACGAGCAGTACTTC.

This clonotype was counted between two and nine times. J is TRBJ2-3 and V is TRBV30, with 9 bases fitting TRBD1. This CDR3 spans 17 amino acids. Germline trimming cut 2 bases from V and 4 bases from J; bases unmatched to any gene: 13. CDR1 is GTSNPN and CDR2 is SVGIG in the germline V gene (reference sequence). The CDR3 loop reads CAWSRTGVTTWADTQYF. CDR3 nucleotides: TGTGCCTGGAGTAGGACAGGGGTCACAACTTGGGCAGATACGCAGTATTTT.

The sample holds many counts of this clonotype. The chain recombines TRBV9 with TRBJ1-4; 9 bases are a match to TRBD1. The V and J ends lost 4 bases and 8 bases, in that order; junction bases with no gene match: 9. The CDR3 is 15 residues long. CDR1 SGDLS and CDR2 YYNGEE come from the germline V gene. This chain's CDR3 is CASSQSGTGSEKLFF. CDR3 DNA sequence: TGTGCCAGCAGCCAATCCGGGACAGGGAGCGAAAAACTGTTTTTT.

This clonotype was seen many times. The CDR3: CASSLVRMNEQFF. In DNA form, the CDR3 reads TGTGCCAGCAGCCTCGTTAGAATGAATGAGCAGTTCTTC. The chain combines TRBV6-2 or TRBV6-3 with TRBJ2-1, with D unclear. Germline CDR1 MNHEY, CDR2 SVGEGT. The CDR3 loop spans 13 amino acids. Trimming stripped 6 bases from V and 7 bases from J, with 13 bases between.

This clonotype was seen only once. This clone may be a read error of a much larger clone one base away. The chain has TRBV7-9 and TRBJ1-4, with 8 bases lining up with TRBD1. The CDR3 contains 15 residues. Germline CDR1 SEHNR, CDR2 FQNEAQ (reference sequence). The CDR3 spells CASSSRTGINKKLFF. Here the CDR3 DNA reads TGTGCCAGCAGCTCCCGGACAGGGATTAATAAAAAACTGTTTTTT.

This CDR3 is CATSRGAVNTGELFF. The CDR3 region has the DNA TGTGCCACCAGCAGAGGGGCGGTGAACACCGGGGAGCTGTTTTTT. The chain has TRBV15 and TRBJ2-2; D is undetermined. Trimming took off 1 base at V and 1 base at J, with 7 bases between the two ends. The CDR3 runs 15 residues. Germline assignment: CDR1 LNHNV and CDR2 YYDKDF (reference sequence).

This rearrangement joins TRBV28 to TRBJ2-7, with no clear D. Trimming took 5 bases from V and 4 from J, leaving 9 bases between them. CDR3 size: 12 residues. CDR1 and CDR2 from the germline V gene are MDHEN and SYDVKM. In nucleotides, the CDR3 is TGTGCCAGCAGTCCGACCCCTTACGAGCAGTACTTC. Protein product: CASSPTPYEQYF.

This clonotype was found a few times. The chain joins TRBV7-8 to TRBJ2-7, with 9 bases fitting TRBD1. Germline CDR1 SGHVS, CDR2 FQNEAQ. The CDR3 extends over 15 amino acids. V dropped 4 bases and J dropped 3; count of bases not matched to a gene: 7. CDR3 sequence: CASSSHRGLSYEQYF. DNA of the CDR3: TGTGCCAGCAGCTCACACAGGGGGCTAAGCTACGAGCAGTACTTC.

This clonotype was observed a few times. The genes are TRBV11-2 and TRBJ2-7; 8 bases fit TRBD1. Germline V gene data show CDR1 as SGHAT and CDR2 as FQNNGV. This CDR3 is 17 amino acids long. Trimming removed 1 base from V and 0 bases from J; junction bases left unmatched: 8. The CDR3 region has the DNA TGTGCCAGCAGCTTAGTACTTGGACAGGGAAGCTCCTACGAGCAGTACTTC. It encodes CASSLVLGQGSSYEQYF.